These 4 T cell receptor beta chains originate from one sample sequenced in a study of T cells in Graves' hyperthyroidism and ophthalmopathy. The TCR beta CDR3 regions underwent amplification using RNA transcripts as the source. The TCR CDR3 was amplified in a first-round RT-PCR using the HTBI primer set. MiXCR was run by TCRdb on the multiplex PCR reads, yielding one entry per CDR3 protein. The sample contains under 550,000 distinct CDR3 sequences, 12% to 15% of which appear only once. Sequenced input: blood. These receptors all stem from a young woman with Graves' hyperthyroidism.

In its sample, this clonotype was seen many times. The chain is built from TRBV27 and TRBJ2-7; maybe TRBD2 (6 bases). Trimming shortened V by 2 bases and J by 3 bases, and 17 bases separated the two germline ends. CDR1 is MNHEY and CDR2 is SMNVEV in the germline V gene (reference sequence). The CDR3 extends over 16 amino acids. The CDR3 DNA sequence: TGTGCCAGCAGTTTAGGGGCGGGATTCTCTAACTACGAGCAGTACTTC. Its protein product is CASSLGAGFSNYEQYF.

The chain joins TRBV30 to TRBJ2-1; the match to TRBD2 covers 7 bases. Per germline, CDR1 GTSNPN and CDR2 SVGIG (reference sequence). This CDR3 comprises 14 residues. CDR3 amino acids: CACENAAGWGGQFF. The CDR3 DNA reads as TGTGCATGCGAAAACGCGGCGGGCTGGGGGGGGCAGTTCTTC.

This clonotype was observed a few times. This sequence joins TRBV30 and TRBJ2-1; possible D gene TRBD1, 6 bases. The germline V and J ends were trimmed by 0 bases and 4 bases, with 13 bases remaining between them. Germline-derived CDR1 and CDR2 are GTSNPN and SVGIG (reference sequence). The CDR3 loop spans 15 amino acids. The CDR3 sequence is CAWSVGGSPYNEQFF. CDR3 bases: TGTGCCTGGAGTGTAGGGGGTAGCCCTTACAATGAGCAGTTCTTC.

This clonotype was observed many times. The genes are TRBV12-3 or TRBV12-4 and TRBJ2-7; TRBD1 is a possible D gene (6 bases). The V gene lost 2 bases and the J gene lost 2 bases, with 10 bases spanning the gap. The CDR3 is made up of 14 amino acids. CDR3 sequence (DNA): TGTGCCAGCAGTTTACGGCCAGGGGCCTACGAGCAGTACTTC. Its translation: CASSLRPGAYEQYF.